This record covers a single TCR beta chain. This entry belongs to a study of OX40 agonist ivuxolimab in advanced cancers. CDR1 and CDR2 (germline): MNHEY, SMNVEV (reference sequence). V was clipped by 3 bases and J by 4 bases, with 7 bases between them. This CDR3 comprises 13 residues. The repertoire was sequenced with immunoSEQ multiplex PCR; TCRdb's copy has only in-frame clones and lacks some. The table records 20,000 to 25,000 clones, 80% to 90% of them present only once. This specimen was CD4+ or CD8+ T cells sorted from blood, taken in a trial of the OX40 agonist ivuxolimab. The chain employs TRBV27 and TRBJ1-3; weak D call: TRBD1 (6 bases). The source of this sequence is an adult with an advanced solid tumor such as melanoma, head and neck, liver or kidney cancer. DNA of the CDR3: TGTGCCAGCAGTTTTGGACAGGGAAACACCATATATTTT. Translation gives CASSFGQGNTIYF.